This passage covers 32 T cell receptor beta chains from one sample sequenced in a study of tumor-infiltrating lymphocytes in localized non-small cell lung cancer. Using immunoSEQ multiplex PCR, the repertoire was profiled, and TCRdb retains in-frame clones only, with some absent. The sample has roughly 24,000 clones; 69% are singletons. The sequenced sample was lung tumor tissue. These receptors all come from a human donor with non-small cell lung cancer.

The chain is built from TRBV5-5 and TRBJ1-1, with a possible D match to TRBD1 (5 bases). The CDR3 length is 13 residues. Germline assignment: CDR1 SGHKS and CDR2 YYEKEE (reference sequence). Between the trimmed V and J ends, which lost 4 bases and 4 bases, there was a span of 11 bases. In DNA form, the CDR3 reads TGTGCCAGCAGCCTGGGGGGTGGCACTGAAGCTTTCTTT. Its translation is CASSLGGGTEAFF. Filled out from reference TRBV5-5 and TRBJ1-1, the complete variable domain reads DAGVTQSPTHLIKTRGQQVTLRCSPISGHKSVSWYQQVLGQGPQFIFQYYEKEERGRGNFPDRFSARQFPNYSSELNVNALLLGDSALYLCASSLGGGTEAFFGQGTRLTVV.

The genes are TRBV7-9 and TRBJ1-2; D gene unclear. The CDR3 covers 15 residues. V lost 5 bases to trimming and J lost 3 bases, with 16 bases between them. In germline, CDR1 is SEHNR, CDR2 FQNEAQ (reference sequence). The CDR3 protein is CASSATLGGYYGYTF. DNA of the CDR3: TGTGCCAGCAGCGCGACCCTGGGAGGGTACTATGGCTACACCTTC.

This clone showed up just a few times. The V and J genes are TRBV2 and TRBJ2-7, with D perhaps TRBD1 or TRBD2 (5 bases each). Germline CDR1 SNHLY, CDR2 FYNNEI. Trimming pared 2 bases from V and 7 bases from J, leaving 21 bases between. There are 16 residues in the CDR3. CDR3 amino acids: CASSERETATTREQYF. The CDR3 nucleotides are TGTGCCAGCAGTGAAAGGGAGACAGCTACTACGAGAGAGCAGTACTTC.

The rearrangement links TRBV14 to TRBJ1-1; weak D call: TRBD1 (5 bases). The CDR3 has 15 residues. Trimming stripped 1 base from V and 11 bases from J, with 20 bases between. The V gene's germline CDR1 is SGHDN and CDR2 FVKESK. CDR3 DNA sequence: TGTGCCAGCAGCCAAGTAGGTGGAACCGCACGGGGGGCTTTCTTT. Protein product: CASSQVGGTARGAFF.

This chain uses TRBV6-6 with TRBJ1-3, with unresolved D. V was pared by 2 bases and J by 2 bases, with 10 bases between. The V gene's germline CDR1 is MNHNY and CDR2 SVGAGI (reference sequence). The CDR3 length is 15 residues. CDR3 loop: CASSYPGVTGNTIYF. CDR3 nucleotide sequence: TGTGCCAGCAGTTACCCGGGCGTGACTGGAAACACCATATATTTT.

The gene calls are TRBV7-9 and TRBJ1-1, with a tentative D call TRBD1 (6 bases). V was pared by 4 bases and J by 11 bases, with 17 bases between. From germline, CDR1 is SEHNR and CDR2 FQNEAQ (reference sequence). The CDR3 is made up of 13 amino acids. The DNA for the CDR3 is TGTGCCAGCAGCTCCATTAACAGGGTTGAGGCTTTCTTT. Its translation is CASSSINRVEAFF. Supplemented by reference TRBV7-9 and TRBJ1-1, the full variable domain reads DTGVSQNPRHKITKRGQNVTFRCDPISEHNRLYWYRQTLGQGPEFLTYFQNEAQLEKSRLLSDRFSAERPKGSFSTLEIQRTEQGDSAMYLCASSSINRVEAFFGQGTRLTVV.

This clone is medium-sized in the sample. The chain employs TRBV28 and TRBJ1-3; unclear D gene. Trimming removed 6 bases from V and 0 bases from J, with 6 bases in between. CDR3 length: 13 amino acids. Germline CDR1 MDHEN, CDR2 SYDVKM. The CDR3 nucleotides read TGTGCCAGCAGCCCCCCCTCTGGAAACACCATATATTTT. This codes for CASSPPSGNTIYF.

The gene calls are TRBV7-6 and TRBJ2-7, with TRBD1 matching 7 bases. The germline V gene encodes CDR1 SGHVS and CDR2 FNYEAQ. The trim removed 5 bases at V and 1 base at J, leaving 5 bases unmatched. The CDR3 runs 14 residues. Here the CDR3 reads CASSRTGQSYEQYF. For the CDR3, the DNA is TGTGCCAGCAGCCGAACGGGACAGTCCTACGAGCAGTACTTC.

The chain combines TRBV11-2 with TRBJ2-7, with TRBD2 identical over 14 bases. The junction had 7 bases not matched to a gene; V was cut back by 1 base and J by 2 bases. Germline-derived CDR1 and CDR2 are SGHAT and FQNNGV. The CDR3 runs to 18 residues. CDR3 region: CASSLVGTSGSSAYEQYF. The CDR3 nucleotides read TGTGCCAGCAGCTTAGTAGGGACTAGCGGGAGTTCGGCCTACGAGCAGTACTTC.

The chain employs TRBV18 and TRBJ2-7, with D hard to call. The CDR3 consists of 14 residues. V gave up 5 bases and J gave up 2 bases, with 13 bases separating them. CDR1 and CDR2 from the germline V gene are KGHSH and LQKENI. CDR3 protein: CASSTGHVPYEQYF. In DNA, the CDR3 is TGTGCCAGCTCAACCGGGCACGTACCCTACGAGCAGTACTTC. Variable domain in full (rest from reference TRBV18 and TRBJ2-7): NAGVMQNPRHLVRRRGQEARLRCSPMKGHSHVYWYRQLPEEGLKFMVYLQKENIIDESGMPKERFSAEFPKEGPSILRIQQVVRGDSAAYFCASSTGHVPYEQYFGPGTRLTVT.

CDR3 sequence (DNA): TGTGCCTGGAGTGTTCTAGCGGGATACACAGATACGCAGTATTTT. Translation: CAWSVLAGYTDTQYF. V and J are TRBV30 and TRBJ2-3, with 9 bases aligning to TRBD2. The germline gives CDR1 GTSNPN, CDR2 SVGIG (reference sequence). V lost 0 bases and J lost 2; bases outside the gene matches: 3. The CDR3 totals 15 residues.

This clone occurred a few times. The chain has TRBV30 and TRBJ2-7, with 8 bases identical to TRBD1. The V gene's germline CDR1 is GTSNPN and CDR2 SVGIG (reference sequence). The CDR3 extends over 12 amino acids. V dropped 5 bases and J dropped 6; count of bases not matched to a gene: 6. As DNA, the CDR3 is TGTGCCTGGGGACAGGGATTGCTCGAGCAGTACTTC. Translation: CAWGQGLLEQYF.

The gene calls are TRBV6-6 and TRBJ1-1; no firm D call. This CDR3 region has 11 residues. The V end lost 6 bases, the J end lost 1 base, and 3 bases lay between the germline ends. CDR1 is MNHNY, CDR2 SVGAGI, per germline (reference sequence). The CDR3, as DNA: TGTGCCAGCAGGTGGAACACTGAAGCTTTCTTT. Its translation is CASRWNTEAFF.

The V and J genes are TRBV2 and TRBJ2-2, with unresolved D. Trimming removed 5 bases at V and 0 bases at J, with 7 bases between. Germline CDR1 and CDR2: SNHLY and FYNNEI. This CDR3 has 14 residues. CDR3 nucleotides: TGTGCCAGCAGTCCGACACCGAACACCGGGGAGCTGTTTTTT. Residues: CASSPTPNTGELFF.

V gene TRBV4-3 combines with J gene TRBJ2-5; 7 bases fit TRBD2. J was trimmed by 5 bases and V by 1 base; bases with no gene match: 7. Germline CDR1 and CDR2: LGHNA and YSLEER. This CDR3 comprises 15 residues. The chain's CDR3 is CASSQVPLGGETQYF. DNA of the CDR3: TGCGCCAGCAGCCAAGTCCCCTTGGGGGGGGAGACCCAGTACTTC.

This clone has a count of ten or more. This chain links TRBV7-3 with TRBJ2-1; D unclear. The CDR3 totals 12 residues. From germline, CDR1 is SGHTA and CDR2 FQGTGA. The ends were cut back, 0 bases at V and 6 bases at J, with 3 bases in the middle. The DNA of the CDR3 is TGTGCCAGCAGCTTAACCTCCAATGAGCAGTTCTTC. This encodes CASSLTSNEQFF.

J is TRBJ2-5 and V is TRBV5-4; 7 nucleotides match TRBD1. V trimming: 2 bases; J trimming: 3 bases; junction bases outside the gene matches: 1. The length of the CDR3 is 13 residues. Germline CDR1 SGHNT, CDR2 YYREEE (reference sequence). CDR3 nucleotides: TGTGCCAGCAGCTTTGGACAGGAAGAGACCCAGTACTTC. Translation: CASSFGQEETQYF.

CDR3 coding DNA: TGTGCCAGCAGTTACGGTAGCGGGATCTACAATGAGCAGTTCTTC. Translation gives CASSYGSGIYNEQFF. The chain has TRBV6-5 and TRBJ2-1; 8 nucleotides line up with TRBD2. With V trimmed by 2 bases and J by 3 bases, 3 bases remained unmatched. The germline gives CDR1 MNHEY, CDR2 SVGAGI. The CDR3 runs to 15 residues.

This clone was observed a few times. The chain couples TRBV7-9 to TRBJ1-3; no clear D gene. CDR3 size: 17 residues. Germline CDR1 is SEHNR and CDR2 is FQNEAQ (reference sequence). Deletions cut 5 bases from V and 2 bases from J, with 19 bases between. Here the CDR3 reads CASSNAPVWGTGNTIYF. The CDR3 region has the DNA TGTGCCAGCAGCAATGCTCCCGTGTGGGGAACTGGAAACACCATATATTTT.

The chain has TRBV7-2 and TRBJ2-2; possibly TRBD2 for D (6 bases). The CDR3 sequence is 15 residues long. Trimming left V 1 base short and J 4 bases short, with 10 bases between. CDR1 and CDR2 (germline): SGHTA, FQGNSA. The CDR3: CASSLEGLSTGELFF. The CDR3 bases are TGTGCCAGCAGCTTAGAGGGACTTAGCACCGGGGAGCTGTTTTTT. Full variable domain (remainder filled in from reference TRBV7-2 and TRBJ2-2): GAGVSQSPSNKVTEKGKDVELRCDPISGHTALYWYRQSLGQGLEFLIYFQGNSAPDKSGLPSDRFSAERTGGSVSTLTIQRTQQEDSAVYLCASSLEGLSTGELFFGEGSRLTVL.

V and J are TRBV18 and TRBJ1-4; D is undetermined. The CDR3 length is 17 residues. V lost 2 bases to trimming and J lost 8 bases, with 21 bases between them. The germline gives CDR1 KGHSH, CDR2 LQKENI. The DNA of the CDR3 is TGTGCCAGCTCACCATCCGCCCCGACTTCAGGCTACGAAAAACTGTTTTTT. Protein product: CASSPSAPTSGYEKLFF.

The CDR3 nucleotides read TGTGCCAGCACCTTGACAGGGGTGAGCAATCAGCCCCAGCATTTT. Its translation: CASTLTGVSNQPQHF. The rearrangement links TRBV6-1 to TRBJ1-5; TRBD1 agrees at 8 bases. The CDR3 consists of 15 residues. Per germline, CDR1 MNHNS and CDR2 SASEGT. The V and J ends lost 7 bases and 1 base, in that order; junction bases with no gene match: 6.

This clone was seen only once. The chain has TRBV29-1 and TRBJ2-5; no reliable D call. CDR3 length equals 14 residues. CDR1 is SQVTM and CDR2 is ANQGSEA in the germline V gene. V was pared by 6 bases and J by 2 bases, with 16 bases between. The CDR3 is CSVELYSVQETQYF. The CDR3 nucleotides are TGCAGCGTCGAGCTCTACTCCGTACAAGAGACCCAGTACTTC.

The chain is built from TRBV18 and TRBJ1-1; maybe TRBD1 (5 bases). V gave up 3 bases and J gave up 2 bases, with 10 bases separating them. Germline loops: CDR1 KGHSH, CDR2 LQKENI. The CDR3 extends over 14 amino acids. Here the CDR3 reads CASSPSDSNTEAFF. The DNA of the CDR3 is TGTGCCAGCTCACCTTCAGACAGCAACACTGAAGCTTTCTTT.

This clone appeared many times. The chain links TRBV15 to TRBJ1-2; TRBD1 agrees at 9 bases. After removal of 5 bases from V and 2 bases from J, the junction contained 15 bases not matched to a gene. CDR3 length: 18 amino acids. Per the germline V gene, CDR1 is LNHNV and CDR2 is YYDKDF (reference sequence). This CDR3 is CATSRTSDRGIENYGYTF. In DNA form, the CDR3 reads TGTGCCACCAGCCGCACGTCGGACAGGGGAATAGAGAACTATGGCTACACCTTC.

The genes are TRBV4-1 and TRBJ2-2, with 11 bases that match TRBD2. The V and J ends lost 4 bases and 4 bases, in that order; junction bases with no gene match: 14. From germline, CDR1 is MGHRA and CDR2 YSYEKL. There are 19 residues in the CDR3. The CDR3 coding sequence is TGCGCCAGCAGCCCCCTCAGATTAGCGGGAGGGCCGGGCACCGGGGAGCTGTTTTTT. Translating gives CASSPLRLAGGPGTGELFF.

The chain links TRBV7-3 to TRBJ2-3; D gene ambiguous. This CDR3 comprises 13 residues. Trimming shortened V by 8 bases and J by 4 bases, and 13 bases separated the two germline ends. Germline CDR1 is SGHTA and CDR2 is FQGTGA. The CDR3 DNA reads as TGTGCCAGCGGCCTGAATCCGGCAGATACGCAGTATTTT. Protein product: CASGLNPADTQYF.

The chain is built from TRBV7-2 and TRBJ2-1; D might be TRBD1 (5 bases). Trimming shortened V by 6 bases and J by 0 bases, and 6 bases separated the two germline ends. CDR1 and CDR2 from the germline V gene are SGHTA and FQGNSA. The CDR3 extends over 13 amino acids. CDR3 sequence: CASRGDSYNEQFF. For the CDR3, the DNA is TGTGCCAGCAGAGGGGACTCCTACAATGAGCAGTTCTTC. Full variable domain (rest looked up from reference TRBV7-2 and TRBJ2-1): GAGVSQSPSNKVTEKGKDVELRCDPISGHTALYWYRQSLGQGLEFLIYFQGNSAPDKSGLPSDRFSAERTGGSVSTLTIQRTQQEDSAVYLCASRGDSYNEQFFGPGTRLTVL.

The chain uses TRBV15 and TRBJ2-6; D may be TRBD2 (5 bases). This CDR3 spans 18 amino acids. V shed 0 bases and J shed 2 bases, with 14 bases lying between them. Germline V lookup: CDR1 LNHNV, CDR2 YYDKDF (reference sequence). CDR3 sequence reads: CATSREVRGSAGANVLTF. DNA for the CDR3: TGTGCCACCAGCAGAGAGGTGCGCGGGTCCGCTGGGGCCAACGTCCTGACTTTC.

The rearrangement joins TRBV29-1 to TRBJ2-3; D possibly corresponds to TRBD2 (5 bases). The CDR3 is 13 residues long. V gave up 6 bases and J gave up 14 bases, with 24 bases separating them. Germline V gene data show CDR1 as SQVTM and CDR2 as ANQGSEA. The CDR3 DNA is TGCAGCGTAGAGGGTCACTCCCCTCAGGTTCGGTATTTT. Translating it yields CSVEGHSPQVRYF.

V gene TRBV5-6 combines with J gene TRBJ2-1, with TRBD2 matching 10 bases. CDR3 length equals 15 residues. Germline V gives CDR1 SGHDT, CDR2 YYEEEE. V lost 1 base and J lost 11; bases outside the gene matches: 9. The CDR3 here is CASSLSSLAGVKQFF. CDR3 DNA: TGTGCCAGCAGCTTGAGTTCCCTAGCGGGAGTGAAGCAGTTCTTC. Together with reference TRBV5-6 and TRBJ2-1, the CDR3 gives the full variable domain: DAGVTQSPTHLIKTRGQQVTLRCSPKSGHDTVSWYQQALGQGPQFIFQYYEEEERQRGNFPDRFSGHQFPNYSSELNVNALLLGDSALYLCASSLSSLAGVKQFFGPGTRLTVL.

The chain has TRBV7-6 and TRBJ2-3, with unresolved D. V was pared by 6 bases and J by 3 bases, with 10 bases between. The length of the CDR3 is 13 residues. The germline V gene has CDR1 SGHVS and CDR2 FNYEAQ. As DNA, the CDR3 is TGTGCCAGCAGTTCCACCGGGACAGATACGCAGTATTTT. Its translation is CASSSTGTDTQYF.